These T cell receptor beta chains were read from a single sample in a study of blood T cell repertoires in COVID-19. Produced via immunoSEQ multiplex PCR; TCRdb's table is partial and in-frame only. The sample carries around 100,000 clones, 87% recorded once. The sample was peripheral blood. Source of these receptors: a man between 50 and 59 years old with active COVID-19. Both conserved end residues are part of each CDR3. A D gene is named only where the DNA matches it firmly. Rows give clone size only sometimes, using once, few, many, or a class for an expanded clone.

d_gene	v_gene	abundance	j_gene	CDR3aa	CDR3nt
.	TRBV5-6	.	TRBJ2-2	CASSFSPPGDTWTGELFF	TGTGCCAGCAGCTTTTCGCCTCCAGGGGACACGTGGACCGGGGAGCTGTTTTTT
TRBD1	TRBV19	.	TRBJ2-1	CASSIGQGTGEQFF	TGTGCCAGTAGTATTGGACAGGGGACGGGAGAGCAGTTCTTC
TRBD1	TRBV7-9	.	TRBJ2-3	CASTRDRATDTQYF	TGTGCCAGCACCCGGGACAGGGCCACAGATACGCAGTATTTT
.	TRBV4-3	.	TRBJ2-1	CASSQEDSSSYNEQFF	TGCGCCAGCAGCCAAGAGGACTCAAGCTCCTACAATGAGCAGTTCTTC
.	TRBV30	.	TRBJ1-1	CAWSLERTEAFF	TGTGCCTGGAGTCTGGAGAGGACTGAAGCTTTCTTT
.	TRBV12-5	.	TRBJ2-6	CASGSPEGANVLTF	TGTGCTAGTGGTTCTCCGGAGGGGGCCAACGTCCTGACTTTC
.	TRBV3-1/TRBV3-2	.	TRBJ2-5	CASSQVRFLQETQYF	TGTGCCAGCAGCCAAGTCAGATTCCTCCAAGAGACCCAGTACTTC
TRBD2	TRBV11-2	.	TRBJ2-1	CASSSASGGVLSYNEQFF	TGTGCCAGCAGCTCCGCTAGCGGGGGTGTCCTCTCCTACAATGAGCAGTTCTTC
TRBD1	TRBV11-2	.	TRBJ1-5	CASSLGQLNQPQHF	TGTGCCAGCAGCCTGGGACAGCTCAATCAGCCCCAGCATTTT
.	TRBV11-3	few	TRBJ1-3	CASSLGGGSGNTIYF	TGTGCCAGCAGCCTAGGCGGGGGTTCTGGAAACACCATATATTTT